Each of the 19 T cell receptor beta chains below was sequenced from the same sample in a study of T cell responses to AZD1222 COVID-19 vaccine. Clones were read by immunoSEQ multiplex PCR, and TCRdb kept only the in-frame ones, dropping some. The sample lists roughly 96,000 clones, about 89% occurring once. Sample: peripheral blood, taken on day 0 of AZD1222 vaccination. The receptors derive from an adult in good health.

This rearrangement joins TRBV19 to TRBJ2-1; D possibly corresponds to TRBD2 (6 bases). CDR1 LNHDA and CDR2 SQIVND come from the germline V gene (reference sequence). V was trimmed by 6 bases and J by 2 bases, leaving 14 bases between them. The length of the CDR3 is 15 residues. The CDR3 DNA is TGTGCCAGTAGCCACGGGGGTGTCACCTACAATGAGCAGTTCTTC. The encoded protein is CASSHGGVTYNEQFF. The full variable domain, with the rest looked up from reference TRBV19 and TRBJ2-1, is DGGITQSPKYLFRKEGQNVTLSCEQNLNHDAMYWYRQDPGQGLRLIYYSQIVNDFQKGDIAEGYSVSREKKESFPLTVTSAQKNPTAFYLCASSHGGVTYNEQFFGPGTRLTVL.

The rearrangement links TRBV15 to TRBJ1-2; 7 bases align to TRBD1. The CDR3 length is 14 residues. The junction had 5 bases not matched to a gene; V was cut back by 3 bases and J by 4 bases. Germline CDR1 is LNHNV and CDR2 is YYDKDF (reference sequence). The CDR3 loop is CATSSPQGGYGYTF. The CDR3 bases are TGTGCCACCAGCAGTCCGCAGGGGGGCTATGGCTACACCTTC.

This clone has a handful of counts. The V call is TRBV5-4, the J call TRBJ1-5; D is unresolved. The germline V gene has CDR1 SGHNT and CDR2 YYREEE (reference sequence). The V gene lost 1 base and the J gene lost 7 bases, with 6 bases spanning the gap. This CDR3 comprises 12 residues. The CDR3 nucleotides are TGTGCCAGCAGCTTGAACGGACAGCCCCAGCATTTT. Protein: CASSLNGQPQHF.

The chain uses TRBV6-2 or TRBV6-3 and TRBJ1-5; D not certain. Trimming pared 0 bases from V and 0 bases from J, leaving 18 bases between. The germline CDR1 and CDR2 sequences are MNHEY and SVGEGT. The CDR3 contains 19 residues. The CDR3 DNA follows: TGTGCCAGCAGTTACTCGATAGCACCCGGACTCAATAGCAATCAGCCCCAGCATTTT. Translation: CASSYSIAPGLNSNQPQHF.

The chain combines TRBV28 with TRBJ1-5, with D uncertain. CDR1 is MDHEN and CDR2 is SYDVKM in the germline V gene. V was pared by 7 bases and J by 0 bases, with 13 bases between. This CDR3 contains 15 residues. CDR3 sequence: CASKSGRNSNQPQHF. DNA for the CDR3: TGTGCCAGCAAGTCGGGGAGAAATAGCAATCAGCCCCAGCATTTT.

DNA of the CDR3: TGTGCCAGCAGACAAGGACTGGATGAAAAACTGTTTTTT. Translating gives CASRQGLDEKLFF. V and J are TRBV5-5 and TRBJ1-4; D gene unclear. The CDR3 contains 13 residues. V lost 5 bases to trimming and J lost 6 bases, with 11 bases between them. The germline CDR1 and CDR2 sequences are SGHKS and YYEKEE (reference sequence).

The chain recombines TRBV10-2 with TRBJ1-2; D call uncertain. The CDR3 is made up of 14 amino acids. The V end lost 1 base, the J end lost 4 bases, and 10 bases lay between the germline ends. Germline CDR1 WSHSY, CDR2 SAAADI. The chain's CDR3 is CASSEFAPGYGYTF. DNA of the CDR3: TGCGCCAGCAGTGAGTTCGCCCCGGGCTATGGCTACACCTTC.

The rearrangement links TRBV3-1 (or the pseudogene TRBV3-2) to TRBJ1-6; D perhaps matches TRBD1 (6 bases). V dropped 1 base and J dropped 10 bases, with 11 bases sitting between them. Germline V gene sequence: CDR1 LGHDT, CDR2 YNNKEL (reference sequence). The CDR3 loop spans 14 amino acids. The chain's CDR3 is CASSQADRGSPLHF. DNA of the CDR3: TGTGCCAGCAGCCAAGCGGACAGAGGGTCACCCCTCCACTTT.

V and J are TRBV3-1 (or the pseudogene TRBV3-2) and TRBJ2-7; 8 nucleotides align to TRBD1. This CDR3 comprises 14 residues. Germline CDR1 is LGHDT and CDR2 is YNNKEL (reference sequence). Trimming removed 2 bases from V and 3 bases from J; junction bases left unmatched: 3. The CDR3 loop reads CASSQSGGIYEQYF. As DNA, the CDR3 is TGTGCCAGCAGCCAATCAGGGGGCATCTACGAGCAGTACTTC.

The chain combines TRBV28 with TRBJ2-1; D uncertain. The CDR3 length is 13 residues. V was pared by 5 bases and J by 8 bases, with 13 bases between. The germline V gene has CDR1 MDHEN and CDR2 SYDVKM. This CDR3 is CASSPNGFDEQFF. In nucleotides, the CDR3 is TGTGCCAGCAGTCCGAACGGGTTCGATGAGCAGTTCTTC.

The count of this clone is one. This chain uses TRBV5-4 with TRBJ1-2; no firm D call. The V end was cut by 0 bases, the J end by 4 bases, with 10 bases between. The CDR3 spans 14 residues. Per the germline V gene, CDR1 is SGHNT and CDR2 is YYREEE (reference sequence). The CDR3 DNA reads as TGTGCCAGCAGCTTGGGAGAGGGTACCTATGGCTACACCTTC. As protein: CASSLGEGTYGYTF.

This rearrangement joins TRBV5-6 to TRBJ1-1, with no clear D. Germline V gene sequence: CDR1 SGHDT, CDR2 YYEEEE. V lost 0 bases to trimming and J lost 1 base, with 4 bases between them. The CDR3 totals 13 residues. Written as DNA, the CDR3 is TGTGCCAGCAGCTTGGCGGAGAACACTGAAGCTTTCTTT. Protein sequence: CASSLAENTEAFF.

J is TRBJ1-4 and V is TRBV11-2, with D possibly TRBD1 on 5 matching bases. The germline V and J ends were trimmed by 2 bases and 6 bases, with 10 bases remaining between them. Germline lookup yields CDR1 SGHAT and CDR2 FQNNGV. CDR3 length: 14 amino acids. DNA of the CDR3: TGTGCCAGCAGCTTATGGTTGGGGGATGAAAAACTGTTTTTT. It codes for CASSLWLGDEKLFF.

This clone was seen a single time. The rearrangement joins TRBV28 to TRBJ2-5; TRBD1 might be the D (5 bases). The V and J ends lost 2 bases and 5 bases respectively, with 9 bases between them. The CDR3 consists of 13 residues. Germline CDR1 reads MDHEN; CDR2 reads SYDVKM. The CDR3 sequence: CASSLGQVETQYF. The CDR3 DNA reads TGTGCCAGCAGTTTAGGACAAGTGGAGACCCAGTACTTC.

This sequence joins TRBV5-1 and TRBJ1-2; D remains unclear. The CDR3 totals 15 residues. Trimming pared 0 bases from V and 0 bases from J, leaving 9 bases between. The germline CDR1 and CDR2 sequences are SGHRS and YFSETQ. The chain's CDR3 is CASSLVVGTNYGYTF. CDR3 coding DNA: TGCGCCAGCAGCTTGGTTGTGGGCACTAACTATGGCTACACCTTC.

CDR3 region: CASRTGFNQPQHF. The CDR3 coding sequence is TGTGCCAGCCGGACAGGGTTTAATCAGCCCCAGCATTTT. This chain connects TRBV12-3 or TRBV12-4 to TRBJ1-5, with 8 bases lining up with TRBD1. V shed 8 bases and J 4 bases; nucleotides not matched to a gene: 4. The CDR3 runs 13 residues.

The chain couples TRBV21-1 to TRBJ1-2; the table names TRBD1, a call not compared with the DNA. TRBV21-1 is a pseudogene segment. CDR3 length equals 12 residues. CDR3 amino acids: CASSKWQAIYTF. The DNA for the CDR3 is TGTGCCAGCAGCAAATGGCAGGCGATCTACACCTTC.

V usage is TRBV6-5 and J usage is TRBJ1-1; D is perhaps TRBD1 (6 bases). Germline V gene data show CDR1 as MNHEY and CDR2 as SVGAGI. V was pared by 6 bases and J by 5 bases, with 10 bases between. CDR3 length: 12 residues. In nucleotides, the CDR3 is TGTGCCAGCAGCACAGGGAGAACTGAAGCTTTCTTT. This codes for CASSTGRTEAFF.

This CDR3 is CASSVSSDYGYTF. CDR3 nucleotide sequence: TGTGCCAGCAGTGTATCATCGGACTATGGCTACACCTTC. V usage is TRBV2 and J usage is TRBJ1-2; D remains unclear. V lost 4 bases, J lost 3 bases, and 9 bases lay in between. The length of the CDR3 is 13 residues. Germline V gene data show CDR1 as SNHLY and CDR2 as FYNNEI.